What follows describes a single TCR beta chain. What it recognizes is unknown. The data stem from a study of vaccination effects on CD4 cells after COVID-19. Study background: Samples gathered post-vaccine arrived a median of 72 days past the second dose.

CDR3 length: 15 amino acids. The junction had 9 bases not matched to a gene; V was cut back by 5 bases and J by 6 bases. CDR1 and CDR2 from the germline V gene are LNHNV and YYDKDF (reference sequence). Antigen-specific CD4+ T cells were expanded (with viral peptide pools) by the ViraFEST assay ahead of sequencing. It was after 10 days of culture that CD4+ T cells were isolated. All study participants received two doses of BNT162b2 or mRNA-1273 vaccine. PBMC were cultured at a few million per well with around 9.2 IU/ml IL-2 and 7.5 to 10 ug/ml peptides. IL-2 medium supplanted half the medium on days 3 and 7. Clones were sequenced by immunoSEQ multiplex PCR, and TCRdb holds only the in-frame ones, with some missing. The repertoire consists of around 65,000 clones, with more than 70% occurring once and the leading ten covering 0.95% to 1.5%.

The clonotype originates from a human donor who received a COVID-19 vaccine. The sequencing used CD4+ T cells from PBMCs cultured with HCoV-229E spike peptides, collected after COVID-19 vaccination. This rearrangement joins TRBV15 to TRBJ2-1, with 8 nucleotides matching TRBD2. CDR3 DNA: TGTGCCACCAGCTCACCGGGACTAGGCGCCAATGAGCAGTTCTTC. It yields the protein CATSSPGLGANEQFF.